This T cell receptor beta chain was retrieved from a study of blood T cell repertoires in COVID-19. Assay: immunoSEQ multiplex PCR; the TCRdb copy retains only in-frame clones and omits some. This table holds fewer than 110,000 clones, over 75% found once. The germline gives CDR1 SGHRS, CDR2 YFSETQ. The CDR3 is 16 residues long. With V trimmed by 3 bases and J by 0 bases, 9 bases remained unmatched. The sample taken for sequencing was peripheral blood. The chain links TRBV5-1 to TRBJ2-7; the match to TRBD1 covers 7 bases. The TCR comes from a woman in her twenties or thirties with acute or convalescent COVID-19. The CDR3 nucleotides are TGCGCCAGCAGCTATCTTCGGACAGGTAGCTCCTACGAGCAGTACTTC. This encodes CASSYLRTGSSYEQYF.